The rows below give T cell receptor beta chains drawn from one sample of a study of blood T cell repertoires in COVID-19. The data were produced by immunoSEQ multiplex PCR, yet TCRdb's version contains in-frame clones alone and is incomplete. The table records some 270,000 clones, about 83% of them present only once. The sequencing input was peripheral blood. The source of these receptors is a woman older than 75 with COVID-19, enrolled during active disease. CDR3s include the opening cysteine and the closing phenylalanine or tryptophan. D genes are given only for firm matches. The size of a clone is reported for some rows only, either as once, few or many, or as a class for expanded clones.

d_gene,j_gene,abundance,v_gene,len,CDR3aa,CDR3nt
-,TRBJ1-4,-,TRBV5-1,14,CASSLNGANEKLFF,TGCGCCAGCAGCTTGAATGGAGCTAATGAAAAACTGTTTTTT
-,TRBJ1-2,-,TRBV7-8,14,CASSATGTGYGYTF,TGTGCCAGCAGCGCAACAGGGACCGGCTATGGCTACACCTTC
-,TRBJ1-1,-,TRBV5-1,16,CASSLVGGEGVTEAFF,TGCGCCAGCAGCTTGGTGGGAGGGGAGGGCGTCACTGAAGCTTTCTTT
-,TRBJ2-2,-,TRBV2,13,CASSLGRTGELFF,TGTGCCAGCAGTCTAGGGAGGACCGGGGAGCTGTTTTTT
TRBD2,TRBJ2-5,-,TRBV18,14,CASSHLAGQETQYF,TGTGCCAGCTCACATCTAGCGGGGCAAGAGACCCAGTACTTC
TRBD1,TRBJ1-1,few,TRBV23-1,14,CARDRGRMNTEAFF,TGCGCCAGGGACAGGGGGCGAATGAACACTGAAGCTTTCTTT
-,TRBJ1-2,-,TRBV7-9,15,CASSPGSSPNDGYTF,TGTGCCAGCAGCCCTGGTAGCTCGCCGAATGATGGCTACACCTTC
-,TRBJ1-1,-,TRBV6-2/TRBV6-3,13,CASSYNRNTEAFF,TGTGCCAGCAGTTACAACAGGAACACTGAAGCTTTCTTT
-,TRBJ2-5,-,TRBV19,13,CASSMGLQETQYF,TGTGCCAGTAGTATGGGACTCCAAGAGACCCAGTACTTC
TRBD1,TRBJ1-4,-,TRBV7-9,15,CASSLAGQGGEKLFF,TGTGCCAGCAGCTTAGCGGGACAGGGGGGCGAAAAACTGTTTTTT
-,TRBJ1-6,once,TRBV6-4,14,CASSVGGQGSPLHF,TGTGCCAGCAGTGTAGGTGGTCAGGGGTCACCCCTCCACTTT
TRBD1,TRBJ1-3,-,TRBV28,16,CASSFGTGGGGNTIYF,TGTGCCAGCAGTTTCGGGACAGGGGGAGGAGGAAACACCATATATTTT
TRBD1,TRBJ1-2,-,TRBV5-5,16,CASSVGRTGDKDGYTF,TGTGCCAGCAGCGTCGGGAGGACAGGGGATAAGGATGGCTACACCTTC
TRBD2,TRBJ2-2,-,TRBV20-1,17,CSASPTSGGARTGELFF,TGCAGTGCTAGTCCGACTAGCGGGGGGGCAAGGACCGGGGAGCTGTTTTTT
-,TRBJ2-2,-,TRBV11-2,15,CASSLVLYNTGELFF,TGTGCCAGCAGCTTAGTACTGTACAACACCGGGGAGCTGTTTTTT
TRBD2,TRBJ2-1,-,TRBV7-3,15,CASSFTSGAYNEQFF,TGTGCCAGCAGCTTTACTAGCGGGGCCTACAATGAGCAGTTCTTC
-,TRBJ1-2,-,TRBV7-2,15,CASSGGGILRYGYTF,TGTGCCAGCTCCGGCGGGGGGATCTTACGCTATGGCTACACCTTC
TRBD1,TRBJ1-2,-,TRBV5-4,15,CASSESRGQGYGYTF,TGTGCCAGCAGCGAGTCCAGGGGGCAGGGCTATGGCTACACCTTC
TRBD1,TRBJ1-3,-,TRBV5-1,16,CASSLETGGSGNTIYF,TGCGCCAGCAGCTTGGAAACAGGGGGATCTGGAAACACCATATATTTT
-,TRBJ1-1,-,TRBV11-2,14,CASSQTGGRTEAFF,TGTGCCAGCAGCCAGACGGGGGGAAGGACTGAAGCTTTCTTT
-,TRBJ1-2,once,TRBV28,15,CASSFLFQGVDGYTF,TGTGCCAGCAGTTTCCTTTTTCAGGGTGTCGATGGCTACACCTTC
-,TRBJ1-6,few,TRBV7-2,15,CASSLTSDYNSPLHF,TGTGCCAGCAGCTTGACATCGGACTATAATTCACCCCTCCACTTT
TRBD2,TRBJ2-4,-,TRBV20-1,10,CSAGGVIQYF,TGCAGTGCCGGGGGGGTAATTCAGTACTTC
-,TRBJ2-5,-,TRBV10-3,13,CAIRTGREETQYF,TGTGCCATCAGGACGGGAAGGGAGGAGACCCAGTACTTC